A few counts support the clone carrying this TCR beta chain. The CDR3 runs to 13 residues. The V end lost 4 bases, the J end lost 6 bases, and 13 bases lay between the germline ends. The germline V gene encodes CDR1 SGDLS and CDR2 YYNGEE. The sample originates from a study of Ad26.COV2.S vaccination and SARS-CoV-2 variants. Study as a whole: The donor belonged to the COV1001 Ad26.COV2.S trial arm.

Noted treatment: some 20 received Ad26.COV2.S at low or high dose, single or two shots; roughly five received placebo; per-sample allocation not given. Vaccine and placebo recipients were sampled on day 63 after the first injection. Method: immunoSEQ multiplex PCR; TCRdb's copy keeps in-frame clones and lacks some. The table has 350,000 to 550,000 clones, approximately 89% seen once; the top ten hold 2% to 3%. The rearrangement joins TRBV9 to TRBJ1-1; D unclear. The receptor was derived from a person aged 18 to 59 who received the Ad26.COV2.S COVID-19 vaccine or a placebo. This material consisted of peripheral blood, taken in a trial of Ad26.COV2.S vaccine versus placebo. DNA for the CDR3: TGTGCCAGCAGCCCGGAGTTTGGAGCTGAAGCTTTCTTT. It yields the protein CASSPEFGAEAFF.